Listed here are 23 T cell receptor beta chains from one sample, sequenced in a study of shared clonotypes between healthy human individuals (TCRdb year 2020). The method was the immunoSEQ multiplex PCR assay. TCRdb obtained this table from immuneACCESS and retained in-frame rearrangements with V and J assigned. These tables miss some clones; where compared with another copy, unresolved V genes account for less than half of the shortfall, and the remainder is unexplained. Across this sample there are about 600,000 clones, with almost 97% seen only once. The top ten clones comprise 0.057% of the sample. Material for sequencing was naive CD4+ T cells sorted from blood. Per the publication, the cell subset or site label means: CD45RA+ positively selected. These receptor sequences come from a woman aged 25 to 39 in good health.

The V and J genes are TRBV28 and TRBJ2-7; 9 nucleotides agree with TRBD1. The CDR3 sequence is 14 residues long. Germline loops: CDR1 MDHEN, CDR2 SYDVKM. The J segment lost 3 bases and the V segment lost 5 bases, leaving 5 bases of the junction unmatched. CDR3 nucleotides: TGTGCCAGCAGTGACGGACAGGGGATCTACGAGCAGTACTTC. This encodes CASSDGQGIYEQYF.

The chain is built from TRBV7-6 and TRBJ2-1; no clear D. Trimming removed 2 bases from V and 2 bases from J, with 16 bases in between. Germline V gene sequence: CDR1 SGHVS, CDR2 FNYEAQ. The CDR3 is 17 residues long. CDR3 nucleotides: TGTGCCAGCAGCTTAAGGCCCCTGACCATGACCTACAATGAGCAGTTCTTC. It yields the protein CASSLRPLTMTYNEQFF.

The chain links TRBV7-9 to TRBJ2-7, with a possible D match to TRBD2 (5 bases). The CDR3 loop spans 14 amino acids. Per the germline V gene, CDR1 is SEHNR and CDR2 is FQNEAQ (reference sequence). With 5 bases removed from V and 0 bases from J, the gap between germline ends came to 11 bases. CDR3 amino acids: CASSATRGSYEQYF. In DNA, the CDR3 is TGTGCCAGCAGCGCGACACGGGGCTCCTACGAGCAGTACTTC.

The chain employs TRBV27 and TRBJ2-7; 9 bases align to TRBD1. The CDR3 runs to 14 residues. Losses at the gene ends were 5 bases for V and 7 bases for J; bases not matched to a gene: 9. Germline-derived CDR1 and CDR2 are MNHEY and SMNVEV (reference sequence). CDR3 loop: CASSRQTGGFEQYF. The CDR3 nucleotides read TGTGCCAGCAGTCGACAGACAGGGGGTTTTGAGCAGTACTTC.

V usage is TRBV19 and J usage is TRBJ1-2, with TRBD1 matching over 11 bases. V lost 4 bases and J lost 8; bases outside the gene matches: 12. This CDR3 contains 16 residues. Germline V gene lookup returns CDR1 LNHDA and CDR2 SQIVND (reference sequence). In nucleotides, the CDR3 is TGTGCCAGTAGTAGGTGGTCGGACAGGGGGCCTGTCGGCTACACCTTC. Protein: CASSRWSDRGPVGYTF.

In this sample, this clone turned up once. The chain recombines TRBV18 with TRBJ2-2; unclear D gene. Germline values: CDR1 KGHSH, CDR2 LQKENI. V gave up 0 bases and J gave up 4 bases, with 6 bases separating them. There are 14 residues in the CDR3. CDR3 coding DNA: TGTGCCAGCTCACCACCGTGGGTCACCGGGGAGCTGTTTTTT. Its translation: CASSPPWVTGELFF.

The J gene is TRBJ2-3, the V gene TRBV4-1; possibly TRBD1 for D (6 bases). The ends were cut back, 4 bases at V and 3 bases at J, with 8 bases in the middle. CDR1 MGHRA and CDR2 YSYEKL come from the germline V gene. The CDR3 contains 13 residues. The chain's CDR3 is CASSLDRTDTQYF. Written as DNA, the CDR3 is TGCGCCAGCAGCCTGGACAGAACAGATACGCAGTATTTT.

The CDR3 sequence is CASSPGTGGNYGYTF. The CDR3 DNA reads as TGCGCCAGCAGCCCCGGGACAGGGGGAAACTATGGCTACACCTTC. The chain is built from TRBV4-1 and TRBJ1-2, with 11 bases identical to TRBD1. Unmatched junction bases numbered 3, after V lost 4 bases and J lost 2 bases. The germline V gene has CDR1 MGHRA and CDR2 YSYEKL. This CDR3 region has 15 residues.

V is TRBV5-6 and J is TRBJ1-5, with TRBD1 as a possible D gene (5 bases). The CDR3 length is 15 residues. The germline V gene encodes CDR1 SGHDT and CDR2 YYEEEE. Trimming stripped 4 bases from V and 3 bases from J, with 14 bases between. DNA for the CDR3: TGTGCCAGCAGCGCGGGACCGACTCCCAATCAGCCCCAGCATTTT. Protein: CASSAGPTPNQPQHF. Full variable domain (remainder filled in from reference TRBV5-6 and TRBJ1-5): DAGVTQSPTHLIKTRGQQVTLRCSPKSGHDTVSWYQQALGQGPQFIFQYYEEEERQRGNFPDRFSGHQFPNYSSELNVNALLLGDSALYLCASSAGPTPNQPQHFGDGTRLSIL.

A note on this clone: This same CDR3 is encoded by further DNA sequences in the sample. V usage is TRBV28 and J usage is TRBJ1-5; D may be TRBD1 (5 bases). V shed 6 bases and J shed 4 bases, with 13 bases lying between them. In germline, CDR1 is MDHEN, CDR2 SYDVKM. This CDR3 is 14 amino acids long. The CDR3 nucleotides are TGTGCCAGCAGCCCGGGGACGGCAAATCAGCCCCAGCATTTT. It specifies CASSPGTANQPQHF.

The gene calls are TRBV18 and TRBJ2-7, with 12 bases fitting TRBD2. The V gene end was trimmed by 4 bases and the J gene end by 5 bases; junction bases not matched to a gene: 3. CDR3 length: 14 amino acids. Germline lookup yields CDR1 KGHSH and CDR2 LQKENI. This chain's CDR3 is CASSQTSGSHEQYF. The CDR3, as DNA: TGTGCCAGCTCACAGACTAGCGGGAGCCACGAGCAGTACTTC.

The rearrangement joins TRBV7-9 to TRBJ1-3; D possibly corresponds to TRBD1 (6 bases). This CDR3 has 16 residues. CDR1 and CDR2 from the germline V gene are SEHNR and FQNEAQ (reference sequence). V lost 2 bases to trimming and J lost 0 bases, with 11 bases between them. CDR3 DNA sequence: TGTGCCAGCAGCTTAAGGGACAAAAGCTCTGGAAACACCATATATTTT. It is translated as CASSLRDKSSGNTIYF.

Remarks on this clone: One junction end does not reproduce the germline sequence, and a read error may be involved. V and J are TRBV5-1 and TRBJ1-3; 7 bases agree with TRBD1. Germline V gene data show CDR1 as SGHRS and CDR2 as YFSETQ. CDR3 size: 15 residues. The CDR3 is CASSRTGDSANTIYF. The CDR3 coding sequence is TGCGCCAGCAGCCGAACAGGGGACTCTGCAAACACCATATATTTT.

This clone was picked up one time. CDR3 amino acids: CASSNFANTGELFF. CDR3 in DNA: TGTGCCAGCAGTAACTTCGCGAACACCGGGGAGCTGTTTTTT. The chain recombines TRBV2 with TRBJ2-2; D unresolved. Germline CDR1 and CDR2: SNHLY and FYNNEI. The CDR3 extends over 14 amino acids. Trimming shortened V by 5 bases and J by 0 bases, and 7 bases separated the two germline ends.

J is TRBJ1-2 and V is TRBV2, with TRBD1 identical over 8 bases. Germline loops: CDR1 SNHLY, CDR2 FYNNEI. The CDR3 is 14 residues long. J lost 4 bases, V lost 8 bases, and 9 bases had no gene match. CDR3 coding DNA: TGTGCCAGCGGACCTCCGGACAGGGTCTATGGCTACACCTTC. Translation: CASGPPDRVYGYTF.

As concerns this clone: The sample carries other DNA sequences with the same CDR3. The rearrangement uses TRBV5-1 and TRBJ2-5; the match to TRBD2 covers 8 bases. The CDR3 sequence is 14 residues long. Germline loops: CDR1 SGHRS, CDR2 YFSETQ. The J segment lost 0 bases and the V segment lost 4 bases, leaving 2 bases of the junction unmatched. Here the CDR3 DNA reads TGCGCCAGCAGCCTAGCGGGCGACCAAGAGACCCAGTACTTC. Translating gives CASSLAGDQETQYF.

In its sample, this clone was seen once. V and J are TRBV27 and TRBJ1-6; D possibly corresponds to TRBD1 (5 bases). The CDR3 loop spans 13 amino acids. Per germline, CDR1 MNHEY and CDR2 SMNVEV (reference sequence). With 5 bases removed from V and 7 bases from J, the gap between germline ends came to 9 bases. The CDR3 spells CASSGRANSPLHF. For the CDR3, the DNA is TGTGCCAGCAGTGGCAGGGCGAATTCACCCCTCCACTTT.

The chain uses TRBV19 and TRBJ2-3, with TRBD2 matching 7 bases. Germline V gives CDR1 LNHDA, CDR2 SQIVND (reference sequence). The CDR3 extends over 16 amino acids. J gave up 0 bases and V 7 bases, and 10 bases lay outside the gene matches. In nucleotides, the CDR3 is TGTGCCAGTAAACTCATAGCGGGCCCAAGCACAGATACGCAGTATTTT. Residues: CASKLIAGPSTDTQYF. Together with reference TRBV19 and TRBJ2-3, the CDR3 gives the full variable domain: DGGITQSPKYLFRKEGQNVTLSCEQNLNHDAMYWYRQDPGQGLRLIYYSQIVNDFQKGDIAEGYSVSREKKESFPLTVTSAQKNPTAFYLCASKLIAGPSTDTQYFGPGTRLTVL.

This chain links TRBV27 with TRBJ1-1, with 8 positions matching TRBD1. The germline CDR1 and CDR2 sequences are MNHEY and SMNVEV (reference sequence). This CDR3 region has 15 residues. After removal of 4 bases from V and 6 bases from J, the junction contained 10 bases not matched to a gene. The CDR3 region is CASSSAGTGNPEAFF. Here the CDR3 DNA reads TGTGCCAGCAGTTCCGCCGGGACAGGAAACCCTGAAGCTTTCTTT.

The rearrangement links TRBV12-5 to TRBJ1-2; no clear D gene. CDR1 LGHNT and CDR2 FRNRAP come from the germline V gene. Trimming cost V 3 bases and J 4 bases, with 15 bases left between them. The CDR3 sequence is 15 residues long. The CDR3 region has the DNA TGTGCTAGTGGTTTATGGGCATCACCCGCCTATGGCTACACCTTC. Translated, it gives CASGLWASPAYGYTF.

The V call is TRBV2, the J call TRBJ2-1; 16 bases fit TRBD2. Germline values: CDR1 SNHLY, CDR2 FYNNEI. V shed 7 bases and J 8 bases; nucleotides not matched to a gene: 5. CDR3 length: 15 residues. CDR3 loop: CASKRGLAGGYEQFF. The CDR3 coding sequence is TGTGCCAGCAAAAGGGGACTAGCGGGAGGGTATGAGCAGTTCTTC.

The V gene is TRBV30, the J gene TRBJ1-2, with a weak D call TRBD1 (5 bases). In germline, CDR1 is GTSNPN, CDR2 SVGIG (reference sequence). CDR3 length: 14 residues. V lost 4 bases to trimming and J lost 5 bases, with 17 bases between them. Here the CDR3 reads CAWIWWDARYGYTF. In DNA form, the CDR3 reads TGTGCCTGGATTTGGTGGGACGCCCGATATGGCTACACCTTC.

This rearrangement joins TRBV27 to TRBJ2-1; a possible D gene is TRBD2 (5 bases). CDR3 length: 13 residues. CDR1 is MNHEY and CDR2 is SMNVEV in the germline V gene (reference sequence). Trimming pared 6 bases from V and 4 bases from J, leaving 10 bases between. The CDR3 protein is CASRLLDYNEQFF. CDR3 sequence (DNA): TGTGCCAGCAGACTACTAGATTACAATGAGCAGTTCTTC.